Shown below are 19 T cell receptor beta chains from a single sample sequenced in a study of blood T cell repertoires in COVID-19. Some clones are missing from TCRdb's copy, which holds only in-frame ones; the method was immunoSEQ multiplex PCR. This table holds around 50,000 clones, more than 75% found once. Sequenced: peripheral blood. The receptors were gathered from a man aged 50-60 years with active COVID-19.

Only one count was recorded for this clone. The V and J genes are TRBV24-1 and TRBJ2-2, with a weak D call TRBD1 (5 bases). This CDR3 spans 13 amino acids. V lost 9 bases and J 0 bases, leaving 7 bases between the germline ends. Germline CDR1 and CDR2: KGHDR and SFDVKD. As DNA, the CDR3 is TGTGCCACCGGACAAGCGAACACCGGGGAGCTGTTTTTT. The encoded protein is CATGQANTGELFF.

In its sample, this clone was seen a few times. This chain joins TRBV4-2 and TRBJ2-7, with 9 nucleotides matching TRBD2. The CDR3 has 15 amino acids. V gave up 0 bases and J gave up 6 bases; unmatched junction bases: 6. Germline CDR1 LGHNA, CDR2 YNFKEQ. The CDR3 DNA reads TGTGCCAGCAGCCAAGATCTGGGGACTAGCCTCGAGCAGTACTTC. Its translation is CASSQDLGTSLEQYF.

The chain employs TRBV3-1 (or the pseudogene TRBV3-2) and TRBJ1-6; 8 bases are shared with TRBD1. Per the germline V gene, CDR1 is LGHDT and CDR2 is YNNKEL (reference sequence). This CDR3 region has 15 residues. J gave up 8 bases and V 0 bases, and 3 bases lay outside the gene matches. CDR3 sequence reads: CASSQDPTGDSPLHF. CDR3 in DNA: TGTGCCAGCAGCCAAGACCCGACAGGGGATTCACCCCTCCACTTT.

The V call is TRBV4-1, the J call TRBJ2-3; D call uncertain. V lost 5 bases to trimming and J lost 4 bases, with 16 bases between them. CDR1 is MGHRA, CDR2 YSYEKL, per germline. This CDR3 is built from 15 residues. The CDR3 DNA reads TGCGCCAGCAGCTTCTCCCATACGGGTTCAGATACGCAGTATTTT. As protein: CASSFSHTGSDTQYF.

This CDR3 is CASSLFPSGLSSYEQYF. Written as DNA, the CDR3 is TGTGCCAGCAGCTTATTTCCGAGCGGGCTCAGCTCCTACGAGCAGTACTTC. This chain uses TRBV7-9 with TRBJ2-7, with D perhaps matching TRBD2 (6 bases). Germline CDR1 and CDR2: SEHNR and FQNEAQ (reference sequence). This CDR3 has 17 residues. V dropped 2 bases and J dropped 0 bases, with 17 bases sitting between them.

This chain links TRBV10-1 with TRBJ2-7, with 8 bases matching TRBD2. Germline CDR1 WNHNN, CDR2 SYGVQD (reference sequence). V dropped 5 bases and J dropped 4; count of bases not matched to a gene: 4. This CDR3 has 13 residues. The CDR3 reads CASSRSGEYEQYF. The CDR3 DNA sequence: TGCGCCAGCAGTCGTAGCGGGGAGTACGAGCAGTACTTC.

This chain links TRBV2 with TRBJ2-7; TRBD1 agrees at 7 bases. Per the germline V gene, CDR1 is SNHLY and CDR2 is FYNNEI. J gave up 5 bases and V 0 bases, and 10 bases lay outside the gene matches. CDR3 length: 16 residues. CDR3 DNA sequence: TGTGCCAGCAGTGAAGCCCACAGGGGATCGGGGAACGAGCAGTACTTC. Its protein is CASSEAHRGSGNEQYF.

This chain's CDR3 is CASSRPVMADIQYF. In nucleotides, the CDR3 is TGTGCCAGCAGCCGACCGGTGATGGCGGACATTCAGTACTTC. The chain has TRBV5-6 and TRBJ2-4; no clear D. The ends were cut back, 4 bases at V and 8 bases at J, with 16 bases in the middle. Germline V gives CDR1 SGHDT, CDR2 YYEEEE. The CDR3 totals 14 residues.

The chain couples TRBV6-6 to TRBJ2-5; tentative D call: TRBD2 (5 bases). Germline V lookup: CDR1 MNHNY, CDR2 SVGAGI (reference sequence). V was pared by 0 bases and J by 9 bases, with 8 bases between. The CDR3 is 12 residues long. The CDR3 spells CASSYSAGAQYF. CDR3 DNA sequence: TGTGCCAGCAGTTACTCGGCCGGGGCCCAGTACTTC.

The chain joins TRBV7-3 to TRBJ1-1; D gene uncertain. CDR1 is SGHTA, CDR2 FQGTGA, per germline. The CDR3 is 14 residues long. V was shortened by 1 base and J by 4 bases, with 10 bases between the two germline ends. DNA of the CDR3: TGTGCCAGCAGCTTAAAACCGGAGAGCACTGAAGCTTTCTTT. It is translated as CASSLKPESTEAFF.

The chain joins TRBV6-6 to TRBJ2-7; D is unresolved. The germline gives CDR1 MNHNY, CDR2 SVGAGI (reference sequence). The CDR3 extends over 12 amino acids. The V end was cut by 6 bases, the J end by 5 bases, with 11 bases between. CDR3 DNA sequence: TGTGCCAGCAGCCCGAGGAAGGACGAGCAGTACTTC. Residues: CASSPRKDEQYF.

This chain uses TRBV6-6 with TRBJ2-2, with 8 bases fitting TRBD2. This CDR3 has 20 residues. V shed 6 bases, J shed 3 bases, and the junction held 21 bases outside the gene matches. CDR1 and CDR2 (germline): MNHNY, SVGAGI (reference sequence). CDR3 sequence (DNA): TGTGCCAGCAGCCCCACTTTGGGCAGCGGGGGTAGGGGTTACACCGGGGAGCTGTTTTTT. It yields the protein CASSPTLGSGGRGYTGELFF.

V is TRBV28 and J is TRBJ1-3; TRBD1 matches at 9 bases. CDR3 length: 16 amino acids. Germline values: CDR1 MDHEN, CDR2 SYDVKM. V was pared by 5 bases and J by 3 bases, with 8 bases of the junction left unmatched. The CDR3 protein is CASSLHRGQGGNTIYF. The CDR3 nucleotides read TGTGCCAGCAGTCTCCACAGGGGGCAGGGTGGAAACACCATATATTTT.

The CDR3 coding sequence is TGCGCCAGCAGCCAAGAACTATCCGGACATGTTGAGACCCAGTACTTC. Residues: CASSQELSGHVETQYF. This sequence joins TRBV4-1 and TRBJ2-5; D perhaps matches TRBD1 (5 bases). V lost 0 bases and J lost 5, with 16 bases in between. Germline lookup yields CDR1 MGHRA and CDR2 YSYEKL. This CDR3 spans 16 amino acids.

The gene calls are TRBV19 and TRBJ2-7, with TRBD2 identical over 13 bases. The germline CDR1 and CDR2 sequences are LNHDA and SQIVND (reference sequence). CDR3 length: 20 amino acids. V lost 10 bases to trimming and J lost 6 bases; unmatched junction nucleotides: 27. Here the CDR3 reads CATDPKGGPGVLAGGCEQYF. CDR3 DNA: TGTGCCACTGACCCCAAGGGGGGGCCCGGCGTACTAGCGGGAGGGTGCGAGCAGTACTTC.

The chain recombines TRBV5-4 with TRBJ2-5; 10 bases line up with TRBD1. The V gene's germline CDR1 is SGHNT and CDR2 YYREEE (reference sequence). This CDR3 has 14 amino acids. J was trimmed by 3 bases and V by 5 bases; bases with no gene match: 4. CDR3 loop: CASRMTGGEETQYF. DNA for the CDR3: TGTGCCAGCAGGATGACAGGGGGCGAAGAGACCCAGTACTTC.

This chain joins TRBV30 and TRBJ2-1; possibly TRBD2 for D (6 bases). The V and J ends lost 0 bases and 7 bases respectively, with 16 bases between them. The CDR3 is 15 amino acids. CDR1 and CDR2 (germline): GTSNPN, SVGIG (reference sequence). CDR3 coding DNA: TGTGCCTGGAGTGTAGTTTCGGAACGGGGGAATGAGCAGTTCTTC. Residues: CAWSVVSERGNEQFF. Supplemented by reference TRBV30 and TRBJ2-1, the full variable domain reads SQTIHQWPATLVQPVGSPLSLECTVEGTSNPNLYWYRQAAGRGLQLLFYSVGIGQISSEVPQNLSASRPQDRQFILSSKKLLLSDSGFYLCAWSVVSERGNEQFFGPGTRLTVL.

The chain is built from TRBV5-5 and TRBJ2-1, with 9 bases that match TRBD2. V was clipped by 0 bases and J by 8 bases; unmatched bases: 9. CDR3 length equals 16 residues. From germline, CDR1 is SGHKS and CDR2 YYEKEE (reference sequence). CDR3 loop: CASSLAVAGGPDEQFF. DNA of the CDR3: TGTGCCAGCAGCTTGGCCGTGGCGGGAGGGCCGGATGAGCAGTTCTTC.

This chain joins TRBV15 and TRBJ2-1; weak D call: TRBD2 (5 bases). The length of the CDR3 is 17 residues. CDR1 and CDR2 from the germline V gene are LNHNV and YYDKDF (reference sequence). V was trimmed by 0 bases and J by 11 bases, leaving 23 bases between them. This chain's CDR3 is CATSRESLGSAVRKQFF. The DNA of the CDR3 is TGTGCCACCAGCAGAGAATCCCTCGGGTCAGCGGTAAGAAAGCAGTTCTTC.